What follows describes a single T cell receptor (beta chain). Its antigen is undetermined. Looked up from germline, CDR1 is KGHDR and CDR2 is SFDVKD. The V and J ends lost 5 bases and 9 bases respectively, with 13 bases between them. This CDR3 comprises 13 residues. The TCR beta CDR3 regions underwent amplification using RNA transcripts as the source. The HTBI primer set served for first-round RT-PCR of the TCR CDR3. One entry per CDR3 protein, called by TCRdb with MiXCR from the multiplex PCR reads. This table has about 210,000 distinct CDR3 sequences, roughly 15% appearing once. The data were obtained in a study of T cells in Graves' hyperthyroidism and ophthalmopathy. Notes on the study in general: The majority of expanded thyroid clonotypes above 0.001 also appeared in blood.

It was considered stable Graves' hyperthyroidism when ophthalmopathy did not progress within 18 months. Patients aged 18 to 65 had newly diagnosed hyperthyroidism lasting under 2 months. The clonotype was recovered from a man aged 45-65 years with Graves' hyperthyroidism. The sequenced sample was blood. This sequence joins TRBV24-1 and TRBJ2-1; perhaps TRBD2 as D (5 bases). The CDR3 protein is CATSGSLEGEQFF. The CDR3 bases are TGTGCCACCAGTGGTTCACTAGAAGGTGAGCAGTTCTTC.